This TCR beta chain was recorded in a study of T cells after yellow fever vaccination. TCRdb recomputed calls from the 5' RACE reads with MiXCR, one row per CDR3 protein. The data show a few hundred thousand distinct CDR3 sequences, 8.5% to 10% seen once. This clonotype was picked up a small number of times. Its antigen remains unidentified. V lost 6 bases to trimming and J lost 6 bases, with 15 bases between them. The CDR3 runs 15 residues. Germline CDR1 reads MNHEY; CDR2 reads SVGAGI. Findings and caveats of the study: In post-booster samples, most primary-vaccination clones reappeared (roughly 96% CD4, 88% CD8). It was a weaker secondary response, yet one that peaked faster, at day 5 versus 15. Clonotypes appearing in both CD4 and CD8 compartments existed, and their share was small.

The sequence was obtained from a man aged 18 to 30 who received the YFV17D yellow fever vaccine. The material was CD4+ T cells sorted from PBMCs, obtained 5 days after the yellow fever booster vaccination. This sequence joins TRBV6-5 and TRBJ1-6; D possibly corresponds to TRBD1 (5 bases). CDR3 sequence (DNA): TGTGCCAGCAGAGCGAACGGGGCGAGTAATTCACCCCTCCACTTT. Translated, it gives CASRANGASNSPLHF.